These 7 T cell receptor beta chains came from one sample sequenced in a study of chemoradiotherapy in HPV16-positive cancers. Sequencing was performed with immunoSEQ multiplex PCR; in TCRdb, only in-frame clones are kept and a portion is missing. The sample lists about 10,000 clones, under 80% occurring once. Collection of the sample occurred from a patient who underwent chemoradiotherapy. The receptors come from a human donor with HPV-associated anogenital cancer.

The chain couples TRBV5-6 to TRBJ2-1; TRBD1 aligns across 10 bases. V gave up 6 bases and J gave up 4 bases; unmatched junction bases: 10. Germline values: CDR1 SGHDT, CDR2 YYEEEE. The CDR3 totals 16 residues. CDR3 coding DNA: TGTGCCAGCACCGACTCCGGGACAGGGGATTACAATGAGCAGTTCTTC. Translating it yields CASTDSGTGDYNEQFF.

The chain has TRBV28 and TRBJ2-3, with 9 bases that match TRBD1. V trimming: 5 bases; J trimming: 3 bases; junction bases outside the gene matches: 9. Germline lookup yields CDR1 MDHEN and CDR2 SYDVKM. This CDR3 spans 16 amino acids. CDR3 loop: CASSNLDRGETDTQYF. In nucleotides, the CDR3 is TGTGCCAGCAGTAACCTAGACAGGGGGGAAACAGATACGCAGTATTTT.

The rearrangement joins TRBV2 to TRBJ2-3, with 10 bases identical to TRBD1. With 8 bases clipped from V and 5 bases from J, the junction kept 1 base outside the gene matches. The CDR3 consists of 12 residues. CDR1 is SNHLY and CDR2 is FYNNEI in the germline V gene. The chain's CDR3 is CASRTGGDTQYF. The CDR3 bases are TGTGCCAGCCGGACAGGGGGAGATACGCAGTATTTT.

This clone is categorized as medium-sized. This chain links TRBV10-3 with TRBJ2-5, with 8 nucleotides matching TRBD2. With V trimmed by 2 bases and J by 5 bases, 10 bases remained unmatched. The germline CDR1 and CDR2 sequences are ENHRY and SYGVKD. The CDR3 extends over 16 amino acids. The CDR3 DNA reads TGTGCCATCAGTGAGCCCCCTTTAGCGGGGTCGGAGACCCAGTACTTC. Its translation: CAISEPPLAGSETQYF.

This clone was counted between two and nine times. The CDR3 bases are TGTGCCAGCAGCCAAGGACAGGGGTTAGATACGCAGTATTTT. It is translated as CASSQGQGLDTQYF. This chain links TRBV14 with TRBJ2-3, with 8 bases that match TRBD1. Germline V lookup: CDR1 SGHDN, CDR2 FVKESK. The CDR3 is 14 amino acids. J lost 5 bases, V lost 1 base, and 2 bases had no gene match.

V is TRBV6-6 and J is TRBJ1-2; D is undetermined. The germline V and J ends were trimmed by 6 bases and 5 bases, with 16 bases remaining between them. CDR1 is MNHNY and CDR2 is SVGAGI in the germline V gene (reference sequence). The CDR3 sequence is 14 residues long. In DNA form, the CDR3 reads TGTGCCAGCAGGCCCCCCTCCGGAGATTATGGCTACACCTTC. Residues: CASRPPSGDYGYTF.

This clone came up a few times. The chain combines TRBV7-2 with TRBJ1-1, with D tentatively TRBD1 (6 bases). The germline CDR1 and CDR2 sequences are SGHTA and FQGNSA. The CDR3 loop spans 15 amino acids. V was pared by 5 bases and J by 1 base, with 14 bases between. The CDR3, as DNA: TGTGCCAGCAGCCCCCGTAGGACAGAGAACACTGAAGCTTTCTTT. This codes for CASSPRRTENTEAFF.